This TCR beta chain was recorded in a study of a mutant IDH1 vaccine in newly diagnosed glioma. Study at large: Eight vaccinations were given in weeks 1, 3, 5, 7, 11, 15, 19 and 23. Patients got radiotherapy, temozolomide, or both beforehand, and most got both. With temozolomide cycles, or 4-6 weeks after radiotherapy alone, vaccination was started.

Germline V gene lookup returns CDR1 SGHTA and CDR2 FQGTGA. J was trimmed by 1 base and V by 2 bases; bases with no gene match: 3. CDR3 size: 16 residues. With regard to this clone: The antigen is not known.

Data came from immunoSEQ multiplex PCR; TCRdb stores just in-frame clones and leaves some out. The data show some 30,000 clones, roughly 90% seen once. Time point noted: week 23, last vaccination. The study gave 300 ug of mutant IDH1 20-mer peptide per vaccine dose, with topical imiquimod. The donor cohort comprised cases of new WHO grade 3 or 4 IDH1-mutant, ATRX-lost astrocytoma. The specimen was PBMCs, collected from a glioma patient whose treatment included an IDH1 peptide vaccine. The clonotype comes from a man aged 40-49 years with glioma. The chain has TRBV7-3 and TRBJ2-5, with 11 positions matching TRBD2. CDR3: CASSLGLAGRQETQYF. The CDR3, as DNA: TGTGCCAGCAGCTTAGGACTAGCGGGCCGCCAAGAGACCCAGTACTTC.